One and the same sample provided the 17 T cell receptor beta chains below, sequenced in a study of T cell responses to AZD1222 COVID-19 vaccine. Assay: immunoSEQ multiplex PCR; the TCRdb copy retains only in-frame clones and omits some. Of some 100,000 clones listed, 87% are singletons. This sample comprised peripheral blood, obtained on day 0 of AZD1222 vaccination. The receptors here all came from an adult in good health.

This chain links TRBV20-1 with TRBJ1-2; D is ambiguous. Trimming took 2 bases from V and 6 from J, leaving 7 bases between them. The germline V gene has CDR1 DFQATT and CDR2 SNEGSKA (reference sequence). The CDR3 sequence is 11 residues long. For the CDR3, the DNA is TGCAGTGCTAGACCCGCACATGGCTACACCTTC. It yields the protein CSARPAHGYTF.

The V and J genes are TRBV4-3 and TRBJ2-1; 8 nucleotides match TRBD2. The germline CDR1 and CDR2 sequences are LGHNA and YSLEER. The CDR3 is 18 residues long. Trimming at V came to 0 bases and at J to 8 bases, leaving 15 bases not matched to a gene. The chain's CDR3 is CASSQDGPYGGALDEQFF. CDR3 in DNA: TGCGCCAGCAGCCAAGATGGCCCCTACGGGGGGGCTCTCGATGAGCAGTTCTTC.

In this sample, this clone turned up once. The rearrangement uses TRBV6-2 or TRBV6-3 and TRBJ1-6, with 10 positions matching TRBD1. The ends lost 2 bases at V and 7 bases at J; junction bases unmatched: 8. The CDR3 loop spans 17 amino acids. CDR1 is MNHEY, CDR2 SVGEGT, per germline. The CDR3 loop reads CASSYRGTGDGNSPLHF. DNA for the CDR3: TGTGCCAGCAGTTACCGCGGGACAGGGGATGGGAATTCACCCCTCCACTTT.

The rearrangement joins TRBV6-5 to TRBJ1-2; no clear D gene. Looked up from germline, CDR1 is MNHEY and CDR2 is SVGAGI. The V and J ends lost 2 bases and 6 bases respectively, with 16 bases between them. The CDR3 length is 15 residues. CDR3 region: CASSYTTRGRDGYTF. The CDR3 bases are TGTGCCAGCAGTTACACGACGCGGGGTCGGGATGGCTACACCTTC.

The chain combines TRBV5-1 with TRBJ1-2; 10 bases align to TRBD1. Germline lookup yields CDR1 SGHRS and CDR2 YFSETQ. The junction had 6 bases not matched to a gene; V was cut back by 4 bases and J by 0 bases. The CDR3 consists of 16 residues. CDR3 region: CASSLRTGGSNYGYTF. DNA for the CDR3: TGCGCCAGCAGCCTCAGGACAGGGGGTTCTAACTATGGCTACACCTTC.

This clone has only one observation. The chain couples TRBV7-9 to TRBJ1-2; D is uncertain. V shed 5 bases and J shed 7 bases, with 14 bases lying between them. The V gene's germline CDR1 is SEHNR and CDR2 FQNEAQ (reference sequence). The CDR3 loop spans 13 amino acids. Here the CDR3 reads CASSANSALGYTF. The CDR3 region has the DNA TGTGCCAGCAGCGCCAACAGTGCTCTTGGCTACACCTTC.

A word on this clone: A junction boundary mismatches the germline segment, possibly from a read error. The CDR3: CASSYLGSYERYF. The CDR3 DNA reads as TGTGCCAGCAGTTACCTCGGGAGCTACGAGCGGTACTTC. The chain uses TRBV6-2 or TRBV6-3 and TRBJ2-7, with D perhaps TRBD2 (6 bases). This CDR3 is built from 13 residues. Germline V gene lookup returns CDR1 MNHEY and CDR2 SVGEGT.

The V call is TRBV6-2 or TRBV6-3, the J call TRBJ2-5; D is unresolved. Germline V lookup: CDR1 MNHEY, CDR2 SVGEGT. The V and J ends lost 0 bases and 1 base respectively, with 6 bases between them. This CDR3 comprises 14 residues. The CDR3 sequence is CASSYSGVQETQYF. For the CDR3, the DNA is TGTGCCAGCAGTTACTCCGGAGTCCAAGAGACCCAGTACTTC.

This sequence joins TRBV25-1 and TRBJ1-1; 8 bases fit TRBD1. With 4 bases clipped from V and 3 bases from J, the junction kept 4 bases outside the gene matches. The CDR3 sequence is 14 residues long. The germline V gene encodes CDR1 MGHDK and CDR2 SYGVNS. The CDR3: CASSGTGGYTEAFF. In DNA form, the CDR3 reads TGTGCCAGCAGTGGTACAGGGGGGTACACTGAAGCTTTCTTT.

The chain employs TRBV6-1 and TRBJ2-7; tentative D call: TRBD2 (6 bases). Germline loops: CDR1 MNHNS, CDR2 SASEGT. The CDR3 has 15 amino acids. The V gene lost 2 bases and the J gene lost 2 bases, with 13 bases spanning the gap. The CDR3 loop reads CASSEPGGRTYEQYF. The CDR3 DNA follows: TGTGCCAGCAGTGAACCCGGGGGACGTACCTACGAGCAGTACTTC.

The chain carries TRBV6-2 or TRBV6-3 and TRBJ2-1, with 9 bases identical to TRBD1. This CDR3 is 14 amino acids long. Germline V gene data show CDR1 as MNHEY and CDR2 as SVGEGT. Unmatched junction bases numbered 1, after V lost 4 bases and J lost 3 bases. CDR3 region: CASSSGQGYNEQFF. CDR3 nucleotide sequence: TGTGCCAGCAGTTCGGGACAGGGCTACAATGAGCAGTTCTTC.

The CDR3 coding sequence is TGCGCCAGCAGCTTGGATGGGAGCCGGAATGAGCAGTTCTTC. Amino acid sequence: CASSLDGSRNEQFF. The genes are TRBV5-1 and TRBJ2-1, with a possible D match to TRBD2 (5 bases). The V gene's germline CDR1 is SGHRS and CDR2 YFSETQ. This CDR3 spans 14 amino acids. V was trimmed by 0 bases and J by 7 bases, leaving 11 bases between them.

The rearrangement links TRBV11-3 to TRBJ2-7; D uncertain. CDR1 and CDR2 from the germline V gene are SGHNT and YENEEA. The CDR3 runs 12 residues. V lost 2 bases and J lost 12, with 14 bases in between. CDR3 amino acids: CASSLPRVSPYF. CDR3 in DNA: TGTGCCAGCAGCTTACCCCGAGTGAGTCCGTACTTC.

The chain has TRBV19 and TRBJ1-2; D call uncertain. From germline, CDR1 is LNHDA and CDR2 SQIVND (reference sequence). CDR3 size: 14 residues. V was cut by 3 bases and J by 13 bases, with 21 bases left in between. CDR3: CASSIGFSPQFGTF. In DNA, the CDR3 is TGTGCCAGTAGTATTGGTTTCAGCCCTCAATTCGGCACCTTC. The entire variable domain, with the rest obtained from reference TRBV19 and TRBJ1-2, is as follows: DGGITQSPKYLFRKEGQNVTLSCEQNLNHDAMYWYRQDPGQGLRLIYYSQIVNDFQKGDIAEGYSVSREKKESFPLTVTSAQKNPTAFYLCASSIGFSPQFGTFGSGTRLTVV.

This chain connects TRBV6-5 to TRBJ1-2; 7 bases map to TRBD1. Germline V lookup: CDR1 MNHEY, CDR2 SVGAGI. The V gene end was trimmed by 0 bases and the J gene end by 8 bases; junction bases not matched to a gene: 9. CDR3 size: 15 residues. For the CDR3, the DNA is TGTGCCAGCAGTTACTCGAGCCAGGGGGGCGGAGGCTACACCTTC. As protein: CASSYSSQGGGGYTF.

V and J are TRBV29-1 and TRBJ1-1; 9 bases map to TRBD1. CDR3 size: 14 residues. With 7 bases clipped from V and 5 bases from J, the junction kept 11 bases outside the gene matches. Germline V lookup: CDR1 SQVTM, CDR2 ANQGSEA. The CDR3 nucleotides are TGCAGCGCCAAGACAGGGGGATCTGGGACTGAAGCTTTCTTT. This encodes CSAKTGGSGTEAFF. The full variable domain, its missing parts supplied by reference TRBV29-1 and TRBJ1-1, is SAVISQKPSRDICQRGTSLTIQCQVDSQVTMMFWYRQQPGQSLTLIATANQGSEATYESGFVIDKFPISRPNLTFSTLTVSNMSPEDSSIYLCSAKTGGSGTEAFFGQGTRLTVV.

The gene calls are TRBV20-1 and TRBJ1-1; no reliable D call. V was trimmed by 3 bases and J by 1 base, leaving 3 bases between them. The germline CDR1 and CDR2 sequences are DFQATT and SNEGSKA (reference sequence). This CDR3 region has 11 residues. DNA of the CDR3: TGCAGTGCTAGGGCGAACACTGAAGCTTTCTTT. Amino acids: CSARANTEAFF.